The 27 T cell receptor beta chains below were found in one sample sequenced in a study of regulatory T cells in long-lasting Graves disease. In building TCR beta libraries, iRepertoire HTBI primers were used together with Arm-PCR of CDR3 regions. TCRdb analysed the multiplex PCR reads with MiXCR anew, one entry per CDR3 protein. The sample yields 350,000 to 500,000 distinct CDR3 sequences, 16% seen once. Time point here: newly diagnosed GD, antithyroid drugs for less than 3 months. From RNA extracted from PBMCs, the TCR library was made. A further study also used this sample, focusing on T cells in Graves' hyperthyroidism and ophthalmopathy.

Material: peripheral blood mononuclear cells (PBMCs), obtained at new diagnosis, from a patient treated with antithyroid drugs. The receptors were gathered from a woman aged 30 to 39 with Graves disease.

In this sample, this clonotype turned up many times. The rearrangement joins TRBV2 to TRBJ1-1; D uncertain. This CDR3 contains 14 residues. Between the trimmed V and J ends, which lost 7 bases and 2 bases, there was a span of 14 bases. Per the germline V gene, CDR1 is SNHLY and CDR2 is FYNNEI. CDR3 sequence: CASIVEPGNTEAFF. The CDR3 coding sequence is TGTGCCAGCATTGTCGAGCCTGGAAACACTGAAGCTTTCTTT.

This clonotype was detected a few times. CDR3 sequence: CSVRTDFSSYEQYF. In DNA form, the CDR3 reads TGCAGCGTCAGGACTGACTTTAGCTCCTACGAGCAGTACTTC. This chain uses TRBV29-1 with TRBJ2-7, with TRBD2 as a possible D gene (5 bases). V lost 6 bases and J lost 0, with 15 bases in between. This CDR3 spans 14 amino acids. Germline loops: CDR1 SQVTM, CDR2 ANQGSEA.

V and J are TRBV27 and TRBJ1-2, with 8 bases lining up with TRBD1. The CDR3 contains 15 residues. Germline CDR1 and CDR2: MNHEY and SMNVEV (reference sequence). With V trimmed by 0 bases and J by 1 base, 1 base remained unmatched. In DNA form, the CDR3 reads TGTGCCAGCAGTTTATCCAGGGGGCTTAACTATGGCTACACCTTC. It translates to CASSLSRGLNYGYTF.

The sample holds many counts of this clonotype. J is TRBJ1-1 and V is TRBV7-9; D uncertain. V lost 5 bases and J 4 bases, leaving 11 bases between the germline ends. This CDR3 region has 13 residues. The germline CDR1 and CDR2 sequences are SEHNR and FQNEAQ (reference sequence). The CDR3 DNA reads TGTGCCAGCAGCGGAAACAAAGTCACTGAAGCTTTCTTT. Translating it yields CASSGNKVTEAFF. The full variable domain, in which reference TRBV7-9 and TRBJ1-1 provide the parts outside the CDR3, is DTGVSQNPRHKITKRGQNVTFRCDPISEHNRLYWYRQTLGQGPEFLTYFQNEAQLEKSRLLSDRFSAERPKGSFSTLEIQRTEQGDSAMYLCASSGNKVTEAFFGQGTRLTVV.

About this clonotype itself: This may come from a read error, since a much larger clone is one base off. The CDR3: CASSQGGTYTAYEQYF. The CDR3 DNA is TGCGCCAGCAGCCAAGGGGGGACTTACACCGCCTACGAGCAGTACTTC. V is TRBV4-1 and J is TRBJ2-7; D is perhaps TRBD2 (6 bases). CDR1 is MGHRA, CDR2 YSYEKL, per germline. V lost 1 base and J lost 2, with 15 bases in between. The CDR3 runs to 16 residues.

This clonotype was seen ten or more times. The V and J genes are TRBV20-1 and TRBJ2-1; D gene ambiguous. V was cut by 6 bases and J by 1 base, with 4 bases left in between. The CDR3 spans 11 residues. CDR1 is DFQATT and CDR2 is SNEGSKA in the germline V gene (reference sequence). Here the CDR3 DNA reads TGCAGTGCAAAATCCTACAATGAGCAGTTCTTC. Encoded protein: CSAKSYNEQFF.

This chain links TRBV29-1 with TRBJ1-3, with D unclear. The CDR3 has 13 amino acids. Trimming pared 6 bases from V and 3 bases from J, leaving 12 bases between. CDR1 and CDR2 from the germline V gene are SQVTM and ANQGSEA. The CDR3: CSVLEVFGNTIYF. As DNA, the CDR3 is TGCAGCGTCCTTGAAGTATTTGGAAACACCATATATTTT.

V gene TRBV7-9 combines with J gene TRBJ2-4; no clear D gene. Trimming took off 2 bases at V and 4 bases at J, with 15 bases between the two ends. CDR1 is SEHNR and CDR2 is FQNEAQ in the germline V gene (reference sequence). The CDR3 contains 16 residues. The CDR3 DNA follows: TGTGCCAGCAGCTTATTGCGGAAGGGCCTGAAAAACATTCAGTACTTC. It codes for CASSLLRKGLKNIQYF.

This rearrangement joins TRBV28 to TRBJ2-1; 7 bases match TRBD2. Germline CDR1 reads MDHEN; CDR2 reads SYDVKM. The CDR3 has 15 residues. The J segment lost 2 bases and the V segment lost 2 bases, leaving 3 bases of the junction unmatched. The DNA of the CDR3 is TGTGCCAGCAGTTTAGGACTAGGGCCCTACAATGAGCAGTTCTTC. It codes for CASSLGLGPYNEQFF. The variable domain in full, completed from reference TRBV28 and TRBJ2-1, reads DVKVTQSSRYLVKRTGEKVFLECVQDMDHENMFWYRQDPGLGLRLIYFSYDVKMKEKGDIPEGYSVSREKKERFSLILESASTNQTSMYLCASSLGLGPYNEQFFGPGTRLTVL.

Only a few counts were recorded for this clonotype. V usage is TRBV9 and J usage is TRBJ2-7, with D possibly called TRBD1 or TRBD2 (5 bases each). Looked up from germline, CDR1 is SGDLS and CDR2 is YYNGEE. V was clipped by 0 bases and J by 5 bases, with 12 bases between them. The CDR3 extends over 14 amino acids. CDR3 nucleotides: TGTGCCAGCAGCGTAGATGGGGGAAACAACGAGCAGTACTTC. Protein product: CASSVDGGNNEQYF. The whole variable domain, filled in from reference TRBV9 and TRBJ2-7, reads DSGVTQTPKHLITATGQRVTLRCSPRSGDLSVYWYQQSLDQGLQFLIQYYNGEERAKGNILERFSAQQFPDLHSELNLSSLELGDSALYFCASSVDGGNNEQYFGPGTRLTVT.

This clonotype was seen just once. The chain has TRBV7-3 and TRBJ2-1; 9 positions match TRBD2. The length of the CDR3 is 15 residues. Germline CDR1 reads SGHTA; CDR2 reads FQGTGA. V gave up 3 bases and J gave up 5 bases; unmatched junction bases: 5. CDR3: CASSFVTSGNNEQFF. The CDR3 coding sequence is TGTGCCAGCAGCTTTGTGACTAGCGGTAACAATGAGCAGTTCTTC.

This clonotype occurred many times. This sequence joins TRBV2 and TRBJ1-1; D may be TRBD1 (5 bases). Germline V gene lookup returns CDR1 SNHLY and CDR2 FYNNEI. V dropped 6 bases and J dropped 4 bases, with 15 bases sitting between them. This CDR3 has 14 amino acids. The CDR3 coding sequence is TGTGCCAGCAGCCCCCATGGGGCCGGCACTGAAGCTTTCTTT. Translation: CASSPHGAGTEAFF.

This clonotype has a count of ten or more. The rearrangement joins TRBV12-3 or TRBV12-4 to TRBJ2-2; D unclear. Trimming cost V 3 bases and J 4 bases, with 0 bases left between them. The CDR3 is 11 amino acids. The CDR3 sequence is CASSFTGELFF. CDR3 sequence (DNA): TGTGCCAGCAGTTTCACCGGGGAGCTGTTTTTT.

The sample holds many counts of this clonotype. The CDR3 DNA sequence: TGTGCCTGGACTGGGGGGAGGGCCCCCGGGGAGCTGTTTTTT. Its translation: CAWTGGRAPGELFF. V is TRBV30 and J is TRBJ2-2; 7 bases match TRBD2. The CDR3 is 14 residues long. Germline V lookup: CDR1 GTSNPN, CDR2 SVGIG (reference sequence). The trim removed 4 bases at V and 6 bases at J, leaving 8 bases unmatched. Full variable domain (outside the CDR3, taken from reference TRBV30 and TRBJ2-2): SQTIHQWPATLVQPVGSPLSLECTVEGTSNPNLYWYRQAAGRGLQLLFYSVGIGQISSEVPQNLSASRPQDRQFILSSKKLLLSDSGFYLCAWTGGRAPGELFFGEGSRLTVL.

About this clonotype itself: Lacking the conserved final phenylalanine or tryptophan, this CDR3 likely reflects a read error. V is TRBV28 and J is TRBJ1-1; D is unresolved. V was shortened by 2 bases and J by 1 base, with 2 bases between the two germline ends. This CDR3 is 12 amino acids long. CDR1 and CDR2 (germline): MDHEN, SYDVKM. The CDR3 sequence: CASSLQNTEAFL. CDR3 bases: TGTGCCAGCAGTTTACAGAACACTGAAGCTTTCCTT.

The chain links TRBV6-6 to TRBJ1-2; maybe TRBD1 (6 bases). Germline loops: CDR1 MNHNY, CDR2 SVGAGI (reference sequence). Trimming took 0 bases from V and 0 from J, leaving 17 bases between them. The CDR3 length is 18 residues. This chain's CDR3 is CASSYSDPWTATNYGYTF. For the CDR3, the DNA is TGTGCCAGCAGTTACTCGGATCCTTGGACAGCAACTAACTATGGCTACACCTTC.

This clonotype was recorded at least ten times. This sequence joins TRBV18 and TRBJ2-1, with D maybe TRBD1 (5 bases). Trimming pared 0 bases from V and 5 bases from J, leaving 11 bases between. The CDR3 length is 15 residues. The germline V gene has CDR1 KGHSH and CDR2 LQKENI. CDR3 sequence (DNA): TGTGCCAGCTCACCACCGTGGGGCATAAACAATGAGCAGTTCTTC. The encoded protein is CASSPPWGINNEQFF.

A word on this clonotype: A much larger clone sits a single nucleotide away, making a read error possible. The CDR3 sequence is CSWSVVQGARGEQFF. The DNA of the CDR3 is TGTTCCTGGAGTGTTGTCCAGGGGGCGCGCGGTGAGCAGTTCTTC. V and J are TRBV30 and TRBJ2-1; 8 nucleotides align to TRBD1. Germline V gene data show CDR1 as GTSNPN and CDR2 as SVGIG (reference sequence). The CDR3 is 15 amino acids.

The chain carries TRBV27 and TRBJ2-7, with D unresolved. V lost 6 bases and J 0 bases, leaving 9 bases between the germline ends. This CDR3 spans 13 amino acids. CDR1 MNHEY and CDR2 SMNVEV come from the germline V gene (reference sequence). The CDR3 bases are TGTGCCAGCAGGGAGCATAACTCCTACGAGCAGTACTTC. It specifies CASREHNSYEQYF.

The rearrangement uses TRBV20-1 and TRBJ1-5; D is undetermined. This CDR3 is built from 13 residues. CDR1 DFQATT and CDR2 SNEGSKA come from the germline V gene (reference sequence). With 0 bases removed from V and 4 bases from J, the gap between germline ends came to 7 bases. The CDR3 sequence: CSARERFNQPQHF. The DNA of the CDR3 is TGCAGTGCTAGAGAGCGGTTTAATCAGCCCCAGCATTTT.

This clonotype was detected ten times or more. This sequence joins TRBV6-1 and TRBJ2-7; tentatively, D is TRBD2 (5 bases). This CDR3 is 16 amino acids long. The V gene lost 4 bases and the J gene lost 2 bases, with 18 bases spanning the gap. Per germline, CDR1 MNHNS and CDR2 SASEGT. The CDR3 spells CASSASGLPAAYEQYF. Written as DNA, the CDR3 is TGTGCCAGCAGTGCAAGTGGACTGCCGGCTGCCTACGAGCAGTACTTC.

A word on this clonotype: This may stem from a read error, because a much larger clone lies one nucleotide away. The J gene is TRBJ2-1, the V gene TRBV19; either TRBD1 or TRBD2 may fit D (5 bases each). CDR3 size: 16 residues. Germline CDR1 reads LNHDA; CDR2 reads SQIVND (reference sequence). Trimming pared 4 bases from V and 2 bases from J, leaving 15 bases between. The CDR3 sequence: CASSRSGPAPYNEQFF. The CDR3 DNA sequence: TGTGCCAGTAGTAGGTCGGGACCAGCGCCCTACAATGAGCAGTTCTTC.

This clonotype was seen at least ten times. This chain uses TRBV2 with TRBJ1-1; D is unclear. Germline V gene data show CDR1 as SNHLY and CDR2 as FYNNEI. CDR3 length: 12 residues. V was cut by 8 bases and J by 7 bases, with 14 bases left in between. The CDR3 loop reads CASHEFPGEAFF. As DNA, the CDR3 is TGTGCCAGCCATGAGTTCCCGGGTGAAGCTTTCTTT.

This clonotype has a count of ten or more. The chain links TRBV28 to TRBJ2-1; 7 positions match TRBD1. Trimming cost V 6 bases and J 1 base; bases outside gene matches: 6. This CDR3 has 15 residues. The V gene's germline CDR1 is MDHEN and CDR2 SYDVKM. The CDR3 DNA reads TGTGCCAGCAGCCCCTACAGGGGTTCCTACAATGAGCAGTTCTTC. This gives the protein CASSPYRGSYNEQFF.

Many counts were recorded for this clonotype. The CDR3 nucleotides read TGTGCCAGCAGCTCAGGGTATGGCTACACCTTC. Its translation: CASSSGYGYTF. This chain links TRBV28 with TRBJ1-2, with D possibly TRBD1 on 5 matching bases. CDR3 length: 11 amino acids. The V and J ends lost 6 bases and 5 bases respectively, with 7 bases between them. CDR1 is MDHEN and CDR2 is SYDVKM in the germline V gene.

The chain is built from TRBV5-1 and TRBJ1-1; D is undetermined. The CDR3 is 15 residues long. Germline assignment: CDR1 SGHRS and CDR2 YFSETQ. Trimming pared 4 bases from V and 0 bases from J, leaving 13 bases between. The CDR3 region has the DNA TGCGCCAGCAGCGCTTCAGTGACGGTGAACACTGAAGCTTTCTTT. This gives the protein CASSASVTVNTEAFF.

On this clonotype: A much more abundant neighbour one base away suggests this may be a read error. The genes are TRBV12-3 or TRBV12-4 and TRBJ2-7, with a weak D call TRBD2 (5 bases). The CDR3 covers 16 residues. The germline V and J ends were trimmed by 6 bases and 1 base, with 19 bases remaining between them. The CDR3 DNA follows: TGTGCCAGCAGCTCCTTAGTGGGAGAGAGGTCCTACGAGCAGTACTTC. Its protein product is CASSSLVGERSYEQYF.